Given below is one TCR beta chain in context. No antigen is known for it. This sample was taken from a study of a mutant IDH1 vaccine in newly diagnosed glioma. Whole-study context: Vaccination was launched 4-6 weeks after radiotherapy alone, or with temozolomide cycles.

This CDR3 has 14 residues. V gave up 9 bases and J gave up 4 bases, with 16 bases separating them. Germline CDR1 reads LNHDA; CDR2 reads SQIVND (reference sequence). The time point: week 5, during vaccination. It was 300 ug of mutant IDH1 20-mer peptide that made up each vaccine dose, given with topical imiquimod. This table comes from immunoSEQ multiplex PCR, and its TCRdb copy is limited to in-frame clones, with some not included. The table shows approximately 10,000 clones, with about nine tenths occurring only once. The source is a woman in her thirties or forties with glioma. Some clones in this sample may be carry-over from other donors' samples. The rearrangement links TRBV19 to TRBJ1-3, with D tentatively TRBD1 (5 bases). Source: PBMCs, taken from a glioma patient whose treatment included an IDH1 peptide vaccine. The CDR3 here is CASWDWRPGNTIYF. Written as DNA, the CDR3 is TGTGCCAGCTGGGACTGGAGGCCAGGAAACACCATATATTTT.